Given below is one T cell receptor beta chain in context. What this receptor recognizes is not known. One base away there is no much larger clone; base qualities are not given. Taken from cysteine to phenylalanine, the CDR3 has 13 residues. The retained sequence is limited to the CDR3, 39 bases, with the frame set at the first base. From the germline V gene (reference sequence), CDR1 is GTSNPN and CDR2 is SVGIG. V is clipped by 2 bases and J by 4 bases, and the sequence between their germline boundaries is 11 bases long. This sample stems from a study of CD8 T cells in Susac syndrome (dated by TCRdb to between 2018 and 2021). About the full investigation: Whether CD8+ T cell activation and differentiation in Susac syndrome was antigen driven was tested using repertoire sequencing. Overall study results and their limits: The number of individuals in the TCR sequencing and HLA analysis was recognized as being relatively small.

RNA was extracted using the RNeasy kit, and roughly 0.5 to 1 ug of the RNA was reverse transcribed with random hexamers. TCR beta CDR3 regions were amplified with the immunoSEQ multiplex PCR assay covering 54 Vbeta and 13 Jbeta segments. Bias from PCR amplification was corrected by using a synthetic template baseline for primer optimization and for computational correction. The original pipeline was this. Reads were annotated to V, D and J genes per IMGT and analyzed with immunoSEQ Analyzer, keeping only productive sequences. Clonality was computed as one minus Shannon entropy normalized by log2 of the number of productive unique sequences. Public and private clones were assessed among the 100 most prevalent clones of each patient and control. Susac-specific clones were defined as absent from healthy and MS cohorts, over a thousand published viral clones and other ImmuneACCESS disease sequences. TCRdb took the public reads, trimmed them with fastp at Q25, ran MiXCR for clone calling and kept in-frame beta chains. Each entry is one CDR3 protein sequence, shown with its most common DNA and genes. The V and J calls, along with clone size, are taken from TCRdb and not from the paper's own processing. Across this sample there are 150,000 or so distinct CDR3 sequences, with 93% seen only once. Of the sample, 0.12% to 0.15% is held by the ten largest clones.

Peripheral blood CD8+ and CD4+ T cells from healthy donors, Susac syndrome patients and multiple sclerosis patients were profiled using high-throughput TCR beta sequencing. The healthy donors served as controls matched for age and sex. Bulk CD8+ and CD4+ T cells were purified by magnetic negative isolation, while CD8+ TEMRA cells were enriched using FACS. Blood was collected in EDTA tubes and processed within 24 hours, with PBMCs isolated through density gradient centrifugation. PBMCs intended for TCR sequencing were cryopreserved in liquid nitrogen and thawed later in a water bath at 37 degrees C. The sorted or isolated CD4+, CD8+ and CD8+ TEMRA cells reached a purity of at least 90%.

The V gene is TRBV30 and the J gene is TRBJ2-5; a confident D gene designation cannot be given. This sequence originates from a human donor in good health. The sequenced sample consisted of CD4+ T cells from PBMCs. The nucleotides are TGTGCCTGGAGTAGCCTGGTGGCAGAGACCCAGTACTTC. The translation is CAWSSLVAETQYF. With all but the CDR3 taken from the reference TRBV30 and TRBJ2-5 genes, the full variable domain is: SQTIHQWPATLVQPVGSPLSLECTVEGTSNPNLYWYRQAAGRGLQLLFYSVGIGQISSEVPQNLSASRPQDRQFILSSKKLLLSDSGFYLCAWSSLVAETQYFGPGTRLLVL.